Presented here are 20 T cell receptor beta chains from one specimen sequenced in a study of OX40 agonist ivuxolimab in advanced cancers. Libraries were prepared by immunoSEQ multiplex PCR; TCRdb keeps only in-frame clonotypes and omits some of them. The repertoire holds approximately 32,000 clones, with over 85% as singletons. The source was CD4+ or CD8+ T cells sorted from blood, collected in a trial of the OX40 agonist ivuxolimab. These receptors were taken from an adult with an advanced solid tumor such as melanoma, head and neck, liver or kidney cancer.

The chain employs TRBV6-1 and TRBJ1-2; 7 nucleotides match TRBD1. The V gene end was trimmed by 7 bases and the J gene end by 4 bases; junction bases not matched to a gene: 9. From germline, CDR1 is MNHNS and CDR2 SASEGT. The CDR3 spans 14 residues. This CDR3 is CASTLGQLSYGYTF. CDR3 nucleotide sequence: TGTGCCAGCACCCTGGGACAGCTTTCCTATGGCTACACCTTC.

CDR3 residues: CASSEMATGELFF. Written as DNA, the CDR3 is TGCGCCAGCAGTGAGATGGCCACCGGGGAGCTGTTTTTT. The chain links TRBV10-1 to TRBJ2-2; no clear D gene. V lost 2 bases and J lost 4, with 5 bases in between. From germline, CDR1 is WNHNN and CDR2 SYGVQD (reference sequence). CDR3 length: 13 residues.

The genes are TRBV25-1 and TRBJ1-1, with no clear D. V was clipped by 2 bases and J by 1 base, with 14 bases between them. The CDR3 is made up of 16 amino acids. Germline V gene lookup returns CDR1 MGHDK and CDR2 SYGVNS. CDR3 loop: CASSENGYGQNTEAFF. The CDR3 DNA reads as TGTGCCAGCAGTGAAAACGGCTACGGTCAGAACACTGAAGCTTTCTTT.

The rearrangement joins TRBV11-2 to TRBJ2-2, with 10 bases matching TRBD1. Germline assignment: CDR1 SGHAT and CDR2 FQNNGV. V shed 1 base, J shed 4 bases, and the junction held 6 bases outside the gene matches. The CDR3 is 17 residues long. CDR3 sequence reads: CASSLAGQGRGTGELFF. CDR3 nucleotides: TGTGCCAGCAGCTTAGCGGGACAGGGGCGCGGCACCGGGGAGCTGTTTTTT. Full variable domain (remainder filled in from reference TRBV11-2 and TRBJ2-2): EAGVAQSPRYKIIEKRQSVAFWCNPISGHATLYWYQQILGQGPKLLIQFQNNGVVDDSQLPKDRFSAERLKGVDSTLKIQPAKLEDSAVYLCASSLAGQGRGTGELFFGEGSRLTVL.

The chain uses TRBV25-1 and TRBJ2-7; TRBD2 is a possible D gene (6 bases). Trimming shortened V by 5 bases and J by 2 bases, and 19 bases separated the two germline ends. From germline, CDR1 is MGHDK and CDR2 SYGVNS. This CDR3 is 16 amino acids long. The CDR3 region is CASSLPPAGLAYEQYF. The CDR3 DNA sequence: TGTGCCAGCAGTCTTCCGCCGGCGGGGTTGGCCTACGAGCAGTACTTC.

About this clone: Relative to the germline gene, one junction end is altered; a read error may explain this. V and J are TRBV4-1 and TRBJ2-7; D unclear. The CDR3 contains 15 residues. CDR1 is MGHRA and CDR2 is YSYEKL in the germline V gene. CDR3 sequence (DNA): TGCGCCAGCAGTCAAGTTCTCGCAGAGAGTTACGAGCAGTACTTC. Translation gives CASSQVLAESYEQYF.

The chain combines TRBV2 with TRBJ2-3, with a tentative D call TRBD2 (5 bases). CDR1 SNHLY and CDR2 FYNNEI come from the germline V gene. Trimming stripped 2 bases from V and 1 base from J, with 16 bases between. The CDR3 extends over 17 amino acids. The CDR3 region has the DNA TGTGCCAGCAGTGAAACCCCTTGGGTTAGCGGCACAGATACGCAGTATTTT. It is translated as CASSETPWVSGTDTQYF.

With regard to this clone: A read error may produce the germline difference seen at one junction end. The chain recombines TRBV5-4 with TRBJ2-7; TRBD1 agrees at 7 bases. Germline CDR1 SGHNT, CDR2 YYREEE (reference sequence). The CDR3 contains 13 residues. The CDR3 nucleotides are TGTGCCAGCAGCTTTAAAGCGCCAGGACAGGAGGACTTC. Translating gives CASSFKAPGQEDF. Full variable domain (outside the CDR3, taken from reference TRBV5-4 and TRBJ2-7): ETGVTQSPTHLIKTRGQQVTLRCSSQSGHNTVSWYQQALGQGPQFIFQYYREEENGRGNFPPRFSGLQFPNYSSELNVNALELDDSALYLCASSFKAPGQEDFGPGTRLTVT.

The rearrangement links TRBV4-1 to TRBJ2-5, with 7 bases that match TRBD2. V was clipped by 1 base and J by 4 bases; unmatched bases: 12. The CDR3 length is 17 residues. Germline lookup yields CDR1 MGHRA and CDR2 YSYEKL. The CDR3 coding sequence is TGCGCCAGCAGCCAAGGTAGCCTAGCGGCCGGAGGAGAGACCCAGTACTTC. It encodes CASSQGSLAAGGETQYF.

The chain carries TRBV6-5 and TRBJ2-7; maybe TRBD1 (6 bases). The CDR3 spans 14 residues. Trimming stripped 7 bases from V and 2 bases from J, with 15 bases between. Germline assignment: CDR1 MNHEY and CDR2 SVGAGI. CDR3 sequence: CASIPRGVTYEQYF. The CDR3 DNA follows: TGTGCCAGCATCCCCAGGGGAGTTACCTACGAGCAGTACTTC.

V and J are TRBV27 and TRBJ2-1; no clear D. Deletions cut 6 bases from V and 6 bases from J, with 12 bases between. The germline V gene has CDR1 MNHEY and CDR2 SMNVEV (reference sequence). There are 13 residues in the CDR3. The CDR3 loop reads CASSLASGNEQFF. The CDR3 bases are TGTGCCAGCAGCTTGGCCTCGGGCAATGAGCAGTTCTTC.

This clone was seen a single time. The chain joins TRBV30 to TRBJ2-1; the D is unclear. With 0 bases removed from V and 0 bases from J, the gap between germline ends came to 9 bases. The CDR3 contains 15 residues. Germline V gives CDR1 GTSNPN, CDR2 SVGIG (reference sequence). As DNA, the CDR3 is TGTGCCTGGAGTGTAGGCGCAAGCTCCTACAATGAGCAGTTCTTC. This encodes CAWSVGASSYNEQFF.

The chain joins TRBV28 to TRBJ1-5; a possible D gene is TRBD1 (5 bases). CDR1 is MDHEN, CDR2 SYDVKM, per germline. The V and J ends lost 5 bases and 6 bases respectively, with 14 bases between them. CDR3 length equals 14 residues. The CDR3 spells CASSKGTAFQPQHF. The CDR3 coding sequence is TGTGCCAGCAGTAAAGGGACCGCCTTTCAGCCCCAGCATTTT.

The gene calls are TRBV6-5 and TRBJ2-3, with D maybe TRBD2 (6 bases). The germline CDR1 and CDR2 sequences are MNHEY and SVGAGI. The CDR3 has 15 residues. Trimming took 5 bases from V and 3 from J, leaving 15 bases between them. CDR3 sequence: CASSNRDWVTDTQYF. CDR3 DNA sequence: TGTGCCAGCAGTAACCGGGACTGGGTAACAGATACGCAGTATTTT.

The chain has TRBV19 and TRBJ2-1; D gene uncertain. This CDR3 is 13 amino acids long. The V end was cut by 5 bases, the J end by 1 base, with 6 bases between. The germline gives CDR1 LNHDA, CDR2 SQIVND (reference sequence). In DNA form, the CDR3 reads TGTGCCAGTAGTTCAAGGTCCTACAATGAGCAGTTCTTC. Translated: CASSSRSYNEQFF.

The gene calls are TRBV11-2 and TRBJ2-1; 8 bases map to TRBD1. Germline trimming cut 0 bases from V and 7 bases from J; bases unmatched to any gene: 11. Looked up from germline, CDR1 is SGHAT and CDR2 is FQNNGV. The CDR3 covers 17 residues. Here the CDR3 DNA reads TGTGCCAGCAGCTTAGATCCAGGGGGCTTGCGTGGTAATGAGCAGTTCTTC. Its protein product is CASSLDPGGLRGNEQFF.

This clone appeared once. The chain carries TRBV7-9 and TRBJ1-2, with 7 positions matching TRBD1. CDR1 and CDR2 (germline): SEHNR, FQNEAQ (reference sequence). The CDR3 consists of 12 residues. V was clipped by 6 bases and J by 6 bases; unmatched bases: 4. CDR3 sequence reads: CASSHTGDGYTF. The CDR3 region has the DNA TGTGCCAGCAGTCATACAGGGGATGGCTACACCTTC.

CDR3: CASTPGPNYEQYF. CDR3 nucleotides: TGTGCCAGTACCCCGGGGCCTAACTACGAGCAGTACTTC. J is TRBJ2-7 and V is TRBV19; either TRBD1 or TRBD2 may supply D (5 bases each). V dropped 7 bases and J dropped 3 bases, with 13 bases sitting between them. Germline V CDR1 and CDR2: LNHDA, SQIVND (reference sequence). The CDR3 is 13 residues long. The full variable domain, with the rest looked up from reference TRBV19 and TRBJ2-7, is DGGITQSPKYLFRKEGQNVTLSCEQNLNHDAMYWYRQDPGQGLRLIYYSQIVNDFQKGDIAEGYSVSREKKESFPLTVTSAQKNPTAFYLCASTPGPNYEQYFGPGTRLTVT.

This chain connects TRBV27 to TRBJ2-7; no reliable D call. The CDR3 loop spans 11 amino acids. The germline CDR1 and CDR2 sequences are MNHEY and SMNVEV (reference sequence). V was shortened by 4 bases and J by 6 bases, with 7 bases between the two germline ends. The CDR3 sequence: CASSWGIEQYF. The CDR3 DNA is TGTGCCAGCAGTTGGGGAATCGAGCAGTACTTC.

The rearrangement links TRBV29-1 to TRBJ2-3; no reliable D call. The germline V gene has CDR1 SQVTM and CDR2 ANQGSEA. Trimming took off 5 bases at V and 2 bases at J, with 17 bases between the two ends. The CDR3 loop spans 15 amino acids. Here the CDR3 DNA reads TGCAGCGTTCAACCCCGACACCTAATCACAGATACGCAGTATTTT. It encodes CSVQPRHLITDTQYF.